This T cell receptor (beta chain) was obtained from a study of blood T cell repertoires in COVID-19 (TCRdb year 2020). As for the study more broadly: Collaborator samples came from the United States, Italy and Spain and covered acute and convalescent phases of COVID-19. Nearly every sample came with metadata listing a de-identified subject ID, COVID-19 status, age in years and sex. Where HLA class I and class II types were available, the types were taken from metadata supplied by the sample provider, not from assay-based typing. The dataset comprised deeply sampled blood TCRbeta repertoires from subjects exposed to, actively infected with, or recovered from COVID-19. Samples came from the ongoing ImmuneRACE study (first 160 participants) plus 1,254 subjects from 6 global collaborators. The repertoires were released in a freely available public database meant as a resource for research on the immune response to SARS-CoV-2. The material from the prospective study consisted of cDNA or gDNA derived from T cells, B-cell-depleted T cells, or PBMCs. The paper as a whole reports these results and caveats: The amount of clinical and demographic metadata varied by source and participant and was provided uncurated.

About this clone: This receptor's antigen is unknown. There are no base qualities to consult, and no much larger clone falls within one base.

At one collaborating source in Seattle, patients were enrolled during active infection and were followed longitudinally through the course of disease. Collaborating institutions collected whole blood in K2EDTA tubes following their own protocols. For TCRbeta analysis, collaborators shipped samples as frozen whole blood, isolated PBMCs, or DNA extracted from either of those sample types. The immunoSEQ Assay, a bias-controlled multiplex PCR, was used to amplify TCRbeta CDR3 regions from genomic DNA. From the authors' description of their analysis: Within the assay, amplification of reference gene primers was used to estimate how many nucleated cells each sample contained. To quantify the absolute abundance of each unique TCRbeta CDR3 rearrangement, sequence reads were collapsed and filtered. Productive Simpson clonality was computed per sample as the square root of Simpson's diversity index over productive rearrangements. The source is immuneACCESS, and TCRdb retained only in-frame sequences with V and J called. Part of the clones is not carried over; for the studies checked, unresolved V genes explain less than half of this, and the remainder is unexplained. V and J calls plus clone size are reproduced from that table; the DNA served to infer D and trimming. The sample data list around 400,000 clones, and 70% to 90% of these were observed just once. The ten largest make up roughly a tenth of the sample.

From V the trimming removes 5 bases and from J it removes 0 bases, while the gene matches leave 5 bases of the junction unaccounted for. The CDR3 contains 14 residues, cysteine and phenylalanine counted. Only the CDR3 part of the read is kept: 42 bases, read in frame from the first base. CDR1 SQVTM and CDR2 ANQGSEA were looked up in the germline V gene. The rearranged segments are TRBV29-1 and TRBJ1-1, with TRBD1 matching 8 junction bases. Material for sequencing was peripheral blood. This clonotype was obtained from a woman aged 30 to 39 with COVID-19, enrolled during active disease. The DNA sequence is TGCAGCGTTCGGACAGGGTTTATGAACACTGAAGCTTTCTTT. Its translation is CSVRTGFMNTEAFF. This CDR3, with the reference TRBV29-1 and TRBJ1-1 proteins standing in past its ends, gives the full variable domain SAVISQKPSRDICQRGTSLTIQCQVDSQVTMMFWYRQQPGQSLTLIATANQGSEATYESGFVIDKFPISRPNLTFSTLTVSNMSPEDSSIYLCSVRTGFMNTEAFFGQGTRLTVV.